Below are 21 T cell receptor beta chains sequenced from a single sample in a study of T cell changes during pregnancy in multiple sclerosis. Assay: immunoSEQ multiplex PCR; the TCRdb copy retains only in-frame clones and omits some. The table includes tens of thousands of clones, over 80% detected once. Sequencing used CD4+ T cells from peripheral blood mononuclear cells, obtained in the third trimester of pregnancy. The receptors here all came from a female donor with multiple sclerosis, enrolled in a pregnancy study.

The chain links TRBV23-1 to TRBJ1-1, with D perhaps matching TRBD1 (6 bases). TRBV23-1 is an ORF; its function is uncertain. This CDR3 has 15 amino acids. The V end lost 4 bases, the J end lost 5 bases, and 17 bases lay between the germline ends. CDR3 protein: CASSRGRGRGTEAFF. The CDR3, as DNA: TGCGCCAGCAGTCGAGGGAGGGGGAGAGGGACTGAAGCTTTCTTT.

This sequence joins TRBV19 and TRBJ1-3; D ambiguous. The V end was cut by 2 bases, the J end by 0 bases, with 11 bases between. The germline CDR1 and CDR2 sequences are LNHDA and SQIVND (reference sequence). This CDR3 contains 16 residues. Here the CDR3 DNA reads TGTGCCAGTAGTATACGGGGTGGGAGCTCTGGAAACACCATATATTTT. This sequence encodes CASSIRGGSSGNTIYF. The full variable domain, rest sourced from reference TRBV19 and TRBJ1-3, is DGGITQSPKYLFRKEGQNVTLSCEQNLNHDAMYWYRQDPGQGLRLIYYSQIVNDFQKGDIAEGYSVSREKKESFPLTVTSAQKNPTAFYLCASSIRGGSSGNTIYFGEGSWLTVV.

The chain employs TRBV6-5 and TRBJ1-2; 9 positions agree with TRBD1. The ends lost 5 bases at V and 4 bases at J; junction bases unmatched: 2. In germline, CDR1 is MNHEY, CDR2 SVGAGI. The CDR3 covers 13 residues. The CDR3 coding sequence is TGTGCCAGCAGTAAGGACAGGGGCTATGGCTACACCTTC. Protein: CASSKDRGYGYTF.

The chain recombines TRBV7-9 with TRBJ1-2; 8 bases line up with TRBD1. V trimming: 5 bases; J trimming: 2 bases; junction bases outside the gene matches: 4. The CDR3 consists of 14 residues. Germline CDR1 SEHNR, CDR2 FQNEAQ (reference sequence). As DNA, the CDR3 is TGTGCCAGCAGCCCCGGACAGGGCAACTATGGCTACACCTTC. It is translated as CASSPGQGNYGYTF. The full variable domain, completed using reference TRBV7-9 and TRBJ1-2, is DTGVSQNPRHKITKRGQNVTFRCDPISEHNRLYWYRQTLGQGPEFLTYFQNEAQLEKSRLLSDRFSAERPKGSFSTLEIQRTEQGDSAMYLCASSPGQGNYGYTFGSGTRLTVV.

CDR3 protein: CASRTGTWETQYF. CDR3 nucleotides: TGTGCCAGCAGGACAGGGACTTGGGAGACCCAGTACTTC. This rearrangement joins TRBV6-6 to TRBJ2-5; TRBD1 might be the D (7 bases). CDR3 size: 13 residues. Trimming stripped 6 bases from V and 5 bases from J, with 13 bases between. Looked up from germline, CDR1 is MNHNY and CDR2 is SVGAGI (reference sequence).

The rearrangement uses TRBV29-1 and TRBJ1-4; D may be TRBD1 (5 bases). The germline V gene has CDR1 SQVTM and CDR2 ANQGSEA. V gave up 6 bases and J gave up 8 bases, with 19 bases separating them. This CDR3 contains 14 residues. CDR3 sequence: CSVRDGTSHEKLFF. In nucleotides, the CDR3 is TGCAGCGTGCGAGACGGGACTTCCCACGAAAAACTGTTTTTT.

The V and J genes are TRBV10-3 and TRBJ2-3; 7 nucleotides align to TRBD2. Germline assignment: CDR1 ENHRY and CDR2 SYGVKD. Trimming removed 4 bases from V and 3 bases from J; junction bases left unmatched: 7. The CDR3 covers 15 residues. This CDR3 reads CAISASGDLTDTQYF. For the CDR3, the DNA is TGTGCCATCAGTGCGAGCGGGGACCTTACAGATACGCAGTATTTT.

The CDR3 region is CASSFPNEETQYF. In DNA, the CDR3 is TGTGCCAGCAGCTTCCCCAATGAAGAGACCCAGTACTTC. V gene TRBV5-5 combines with J gene TRBJ2-5; D gene uncertain. The V end was cut by 2 bases, the J end by 3 bases, with 8 bases between. CDR1 and CDR2 from the germline V gene are SGHKS and YYEKEE (reference sequence). The length of the CDR3 is 13 residues.

The rearrangement uses TRBV20-1 and TRBJ2-5; 7 positions match TRBD2. CDR1 is DFQATT and CDR2 is SNEGSKA in the germline V gene (reference sequence). This CDR3 comprises 11 residues. In DNA, the CDR3 is TGCAGCGCCGGGGAGGGGGAGACCCAGTACTTC. Its translation: CSAGEGETQYF.

The chain joins TRBV5-5 to TRBJ2-1, with a possible D match to TRBD1 (6 bases). This CDR3 comprises 13 residues. Trimming left V 4 bases short and J 9 bases short, with 14 bases between. The germline V gene has CDR1 SGHKS and CDR2 YYEKEE (reference sequence). This chain's CDR3 is CASSHKQGSEQFF. CDR3 in DNA: TGTGCCAGCAGCCACAAACAGGGATCTGAGCAGTTCTTC.

The V gene is TRBV4-2, the J gene TRBJ2-3, with TRBD2 matching over 9 bases. The germline CDR1 and CDR2 sequences are LGHNA and YNFKEQ. V shed 1 base, J shed 6 bases, and the junction held 11 bases outside the gene matches. The CDR3 has 17 residues. The chain's CDR3 is CASSQVGGRGARDTQYF. The CDR3 DNA follows: TGTGCCAGCAGCCAAGTCGGCGGGAGGGGGGCCAGGGATACGCAGTATTTT.

This clone occurred a few times. The chain links TRBV7-3 to TRBJ2-1; 8 positions agree with TRBD2. This CDR3 region has 15 residues. Germline V gene data show CDR1 as SGHTA and CDR2 as FQGTGA. Germline trimming cut 3 bases from V and 2 bases from J; bases unmatched to any gene: 3. CDR3 region: CASSLAGGTYNEQFF. In nucleotides, the CDR3 is TGTGCCAGCAGCTTGGCGGGGGGTACCTACAATGAGCAGTTCTTC.

The chain recombines TRBV7-6 with TRBJ2-2; possible D gene TRBD2, 6 bases. Germline V gene data show CDR1 as SGHVS and CDR2 as FNYEAQ. This CDR3 comprises 16 residues. V was pared by 0 bases and J by 3 bases, with 11 bases between. CDR3 region: CASSLAGGMYTGELFF. The CDR3 nucleotides are TGTGCCAGCAGCTTAGCGGGGGGAATGTACACCGGGGAGCTGTTTTTT.

The chain is built from TRBV19 and TRBJ1-5; D might be TRBD1 (5 bases). Deletions cut 5 bases from V and 1 base from J, with 12 bases between. The germline gives CDR1 LNHDA, CDR2 SQIVND (reference sequence). The CDR3 totals 15 residues. The CDR3 bases are TGTGCCAGTAGTGCCTCGGGGGGAAGCAATCAGCCCCAGCATTTT. Protein sequence: CASSASGGSNQPQHF.

The J gene is TRBJ2-2, the V gene TRBV7-6, with D possibly matching TRBD1 (5 bases). The CDR3 is made up of 18 amino acids. Germline V gene data show CDR1 as SGHVS and CDR2 as FNYEAQ. Trimming removed 1 base from V and 0 bases from J, with 15 bases in between. CDR3 sequence: CASSLESAGLPNTGELFF. The CDR3 bases are TGTGCCAGCAGCTTAGAATCCGCAGGGCTCCCGAACACCGGGGAGCTGTTTTTT.

This clone was seen once. J is TRBJ2-3 and V is TRBV1; the table gives TRBD2 as D, unverified against the DNA. TRBV1 is assigned pseudogene status. The CDR3 is 14 residues long. In DNA, the CDR3 is TGCACCAGCAGCCAAGGAGCTAGCACAGATACGCAGTATTTT. Translated, it gives CTSSQGASTDTQYF.

The chain recombines TRBV10-3 with TRBJ2-7; D is ambiguous. The germline V gene encodes CDR1 ENHRY and CDR2 SYGVKD. The ends were cut back, 2 bases at V and 8 bases at J, with 7 bases in the middle. The CDR3 spans 11 residues. In DNA, the CDR3 is TGTGCCATCAGTGAGGCGATCAAGCAGTACTTC. This codes for CAISEAIKQYF.

V gene TRBV9 combines with J gene TRBJ2-7; 7 bases are shared with TRBD2. Looked up from germline, CDR1 is SGDLS and CDR2 is YYNGEE. The CDR3 contains 17 residues. Trimming cost V 0 bases and J 5 bases; bases outside gene matches: 14. The CDR3 sequence is CASSVAPGGPPNDEQYF. The CDR3 DNA follows: TGTGCCAGCAGCGTAGCTCCGGGGGGACCCCCCAACGACGAGCAGTACTTC.

V is TRBV19 and J is TRBJ1-6; TRBD1 matches 7 bases. Per the germline V gene, CDR1 is LNHDA and CDR2 is SQIVND (reference sequence). Losses at the gene ends were 5 bases for V and 7 bases for J; bases not matched to a gene: 8. The CDR3 spans 15 residues. For the CDR3, the DNA is TGTGCCAGTAGTCTACAGGGGATTGAAAATTCACCCCTCCACTTT. Translation: CASSLQGIENSPLHF.

This chain connects TRBV6-1 to TRBJ1-1, with D uncertain. Germline CDR1 MNHNS, CDR2 SASEGT. V lost 6 bases, J lost 1 base, and 6 bases lay in between. The CDR3 length is 12 residues. CDR3 residues: CASRRGNTEAFF. CDR3 nucleotides: TGTGCCAGCAGGCGCGGGAACACTGAAGCTTTCTTT.

The J gene is TRBJ2-7, the V gene TRBV27; 7 nucleotides match TRBD1. CDR3 length equals 14 residues. From germline, CDR1 is MNHEY and CDR2 SMNVEV (reference sequence). V shed 4 bases and J 2 bases; nucleotides not matched to a gene: 5. Here the CDR3 DNA reads TGTGCCAGCAGTTCTGGGACAGTCACCTACGAGCAGTACTTC. Translating gives CASSSGTVTYEQYF.